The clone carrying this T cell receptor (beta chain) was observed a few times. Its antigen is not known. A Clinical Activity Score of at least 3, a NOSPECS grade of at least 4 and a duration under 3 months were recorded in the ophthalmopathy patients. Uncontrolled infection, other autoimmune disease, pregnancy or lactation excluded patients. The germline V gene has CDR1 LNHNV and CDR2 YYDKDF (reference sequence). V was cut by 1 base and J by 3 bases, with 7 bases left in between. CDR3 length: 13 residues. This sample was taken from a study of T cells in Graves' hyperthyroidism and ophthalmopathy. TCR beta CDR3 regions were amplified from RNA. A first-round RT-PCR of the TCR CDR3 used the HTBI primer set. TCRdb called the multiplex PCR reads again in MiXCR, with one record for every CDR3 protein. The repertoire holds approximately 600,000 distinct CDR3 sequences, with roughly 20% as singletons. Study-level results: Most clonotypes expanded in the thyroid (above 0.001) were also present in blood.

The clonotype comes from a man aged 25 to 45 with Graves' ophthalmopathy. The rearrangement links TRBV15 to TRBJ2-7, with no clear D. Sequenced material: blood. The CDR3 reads CATSRGWIYEQYF. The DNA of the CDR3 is TGTGCCACCAGCAGAGGGTGGATCTACGAGCAGTACTTC.